These 6 T cell receptor beta chains were all obtained from the same sample, sequenced in a study of early T cells in non-severe SARS-CoV-2 infection. MiXCR was run by TCRdb on the 5' RACE reads, yielding one entry per CDR3 protein. This sample has 35,000 to 50,000 distinct CDR3 sequences, with 23% found just once. The sequencing used whole blood, collected at baseline. Every receptor here comes from an adult who was a healthcare worker with PCR-confirmed SARS-CoV-2 infection or an uninfected control (not recorded which).

A few counts support this clonotype. The CDR3 coding sequence is TGTGCCAGCAGTTTATCGTATGGGGGGGCCGAGCAGTACTTC. This sequence encodes CASSLSYGGAEQYF. This rearrangement joins TRBV27 to TRBJ2-7; weak D call: TRBD2 (7 bases). The CDR3 sequence is 14 residues long. V lost 0 bases and J 6 bases, leaving 12 bases between the germline ends. In germline, CDR1 is MNHEY, CDR2 SMNVEV (reference sequence).

The chain links TRBV20-1 to TRBJ2-7, with TRBD2 matching 14 bases. The V gene end was trimmed by 3 bases and the J gene end by 4 bases; junction bases not matched to a gene: 2. Looked up from germline, CDR1 is DFQATT and CDR2 is SNEGSKA (reference sequence). The CDR3 runs 14 residues. The CDR3 nucleotides read TGCAGTGCTAGCGGGACTAGCGGGGGATACGAGCAGTACTTC. Amino acid sequence: CSASGTSGGYEQYF.

On this clonotype: One junction end does not reproduce the germline sequence, and a read error may be involved. The genes are TRBV15 and TRBJ1-1; maybe TRBD1 (5 bases). Germline V gene lookup returns CDR1 LNHNV and CDR2 YYDKDF (reference sequence). This CDR3 has 15 amino acids. CDR3 sequence: CATIRQTARNTEAFF. The DNA of the CDR3 is TGTGCCACCATCAGACAGACAGCCCGGAACACTGAAGCTTTCTTT.

This sequence joins TRBV7-6 and TRBJ2-5, with a tentative D call TRBD1 (6 bases). The V end lost 2 bases, the J end lost 4 bases, and 11 bases lay between the germline ends. Looked up from germline, CDR1 is SGHVS and CDR2 is FNYEAQ. The CDR3 totals 14 residues. CDR3 DNA sequence: TGTGCCAGCAGCTTACCCTACAGGGTAGAGACCCAGTACTTC. Protein product: CASSLPYRVETQYF.

This clonotype was counted between two and nine times. V and J are TRBV29-1 and TRBJ1-1; D not certain. CDR3 length: 11 amino acids. Trimming took off 6 bases at V and 0 bases at J, with 5 bases between the two ends. Germline loops: CDR1 SQVTM, CDR2 ANQGSEA. This CDR3 is CSVGLNTEAFF. The CDR3 region has the DNA TGCAGCGTAGGACTGAACACTGAAGCTTTCTTT. The full variable domain, rest sourced from reference TRBV29-1 and TRBJ1-1, is SAVISQKPSRDICQRGTSLTIQCQVDSQVTMMFWYRQQPGQSLTLIATANQGSEATYESGFVIDKFPISRPNLTFSTLTVSNMSPEDSSIYLCSVGLNTEAFFGQGTRLTVV.

This clonotype was seen only a few times. This chain connects TRBV27 to TRBJ1-4; a weak D match, TRBD1 (6 bases). CDR3 length: 17 residues. Germline V gene sequence: CDR1 MNHEY, CDR2 SMNVEV (reference sequence). Trimming left V 4 bases short and J 6 bases short, with 21 bases between. In DNA, the CDR3 is TGTGCCAGCAGTTCCGCGGGGCGGGGGGCCCTTGATGAAAAACTGTTTTTT. Residues: CASSSAGRGALDEKLFF. The full variable domain, completed using reference TRBV27 and TRBJ1-4, is EAQVTQNPRYLITVTGKKLTVTCSQNMNHEYMSWYRQDPGLGLRQIYYSMNVEVTDKGDVPEGYKVSRKEKRNFPLILESPSPNQTSLYFCASSSAGRGALDEKLFFGSGTQLSVL.